The rows below give T cell receptor beta chains drawn from one sample of a study of T cells in Graves' hyperthyroidism and ophthalmopathy. TCRdb passed the multiplex PCR reads through MiXCR, listing each CDR3 protein once. This sample carries over 650,000 distinct CDR3 sequences, about a sixth of them seen once, and the ten largest clones take around 8%. The sample taken for sequencing was blood. Every receptor here comes from a man younger than 35 with Graves' hyperthyroidism. Both conserved end residues are part of each CDR3. A D gene is named only where the DNA matches it firmly. Rows may omit the clone size; those that give it use once, few, many or a size class.

. TRBJ2-7 many TRBV28 TGTGCCAGCAGTTTAGACAACTACGAGCAGTACTTC CASSLDNYEQYF
TRBD2 TRBJ2-3 . TRBV6-2/TRBV6-3 TGTGCCAGCAGTTACGGATTAGCGGGAGCAGATACGCAGTATTTT CASSYGLAGADTQYF
. TRBJ1-2 . TRBV4-2 TGTGCCAGCAGCCCACCGGGACACAATAACTATGGCTACACCTTC CASSPPGHNNYGYTF
. TRBJ1-2 few TRBV28 TGTGCCAGCAGTTCAGAAGCTAACTATGGCTACACCTTC CASSSEANYGYTF
TRBD2 TRBJ2-3 . TRBV11-1 TGTGCCAGCAGCCAGCGGGCTAGCGGGAATACAGATACGCAGTATTTT CASSQRASGNTDTQYF
. TRBJ1-5 many TRBV28 TGTGCCAGCAGTACCGGAGACAGTTCTTATGAGCCCCAGCATTTT CASSTGDSSYEPQHF
. TRBJ2-1 many TRBV28 TGTGCCAGCAGTTTCTTAGCGGAGCCGGTTAATGAGCAGTTCTTC CASSFLAEPVNEQFF
. TRBJ2-1 . TRBV7-9 TGTGCCAGCAGCCCATCGGGTAGCGGCCCGGGGGAGCAGTTCTTC CASSPSGSGPGEQFF
TRBD1 TRBJ2-2 few TRBV7-9 TGTGCCAGCAGCTGGGGACAGGAAAACACCGGGGAGCTGTTTTTT CASSWGQENTGELFF
TRBD2 TRBJ2-3 . TRBV5-1 TGCGCCAGCAGCTCCAGAGGGAGGGGCACAGATACGCAGTATTTT CASSSRGRGTDTQYF
TRBD1 TRBJ1-2 . TRBV24-1 TGTGCCACCAGTGATCCCGACAGGGAACTATATGGCTACACCTTC CATSDPDRELYGYTF
. TRBJ2-7 many TRBV7-6 TGTGCCAGCAGCAGGACAGCCCAGGGGGAGCAGTACTTC CASSRTAQGEQYF
TRBD2 TRBJ2-1 . TRBV11-3 TGTGCCAGCAGCTCGGGACTAGCGGGAGGGATGAACTACAATGAGCAGTTCTTC CASSSGLAGGMNYNEQFF
. TRBJ2-1 few TRBV20-1 TGCAGTGCACACACAGGGCGGCCCTCCTACAATGAGCAGTTCTTC CSAHTGRPSYNEQFF
TRBD2 TRBJ2-1 few TRBV28 TGTGCCAGCAGTTCACCACTAGCGGGAGGGCCTAAGGAGCAGTTCTTC CASSSPLAGGPKEQFF
TRBD1 TRBJ1-4 many TRBV12-3/TRBV12-4 TGTGCCAGCAGTCCGACAGGGATAAATGAAAAACTGTTTTTT CASSPTGINEKLFF
TRBD1 TRBJ2-1 many TRBV20-1 TGCAGTGCTAGAGGGGCCCTTAACAGGGGGCGTCTGGATGAGCAGTTCTTC CSARGALNRGRLDEQFF
. TRBJ1-1 few TRBV9 TGTGCCAGCAGCGTAGGTGGACACCTGAACACTGAAGCTTTCTTT CASSVGGHLNTEAFF
TRBD2 TRBJ2-3 . TRBV2 TGTGCCAGCAGAAAATCTAGCGGGGGCACAGATACGCAGTATTTT CASRKSSGGTDTQYF
. TRBJ2-3 many TRBV6-2/TRBV6-3 TGTGCCAGCAGTTACTCATTAAGGGGAACCACAGATACGCAGTATTTT CASSYSLRGTTDTQYF
. TRBJ1-1 few TRBV4-2 TGTGCCAGCAGCCCGGACTCGGGGCAGGCAGACATGAACACTGAAGCTTTCTTT CASSPDSGQADMNTEAFF
. TRBJ2-3 . TRBV20-1 TGCAGTGCTAGAGATATGGGGGGCGTTGAAGATACGCAGTATTTT CSARDMGGVEDTQYF
TRBD1 TRBJ2-3 many TRBV6-1 TGTGCCAGCAGTCTAACAGGGGTCGCTACAGATACGCAGTATTTT CASSLTGVATDTQYF
. TRBJ1-1 few TRBV2 TGTGCCAGCATGCCCACAGGGATGAACACTGAAGCTTTCTTT CASMPTGMNTEAFF
. TRBJ1-2 many TRBV30 TGTGCCTGGACCCGGGAGGCGGGAGGCTACACCTTC CAWTREAGGYTF
. TRBJ1-5 . TRBV15 TGTGCCACCAGGGCGAGGACAGCTACAAATCAGCCCCAGCATTTT CATRARTATNQPQHF
. TRBJ1-1 few TRBV30 TGTGCCTGGAGTGGATGGGGACTATTGAACACTGAAGCTTTCTTT CAWSGWGLLNTEAFF
TRBD1 TRBJ1-2 . TRBV12-5 TGTGCTAGTGGTCCATTACAGGGGGTAGTCTATGGCTACACCTTC CASGPLQGVVYGYTF
. TRBJ1-4 . TRBV25-1 TGTGCCAGCAGTGACCTCTCCGCTGAAAAACTGTTTTTT CASSDLSAEKLFF
TRBD2 TRBJ2-3 . TRBV20-1 TGCTTAGCGGGAGGGCCTGATACGCAGTATTTT CLAGGPDTQYF
. TRBJ2-1 many TRBV18 TGTGCCAGCTCACCACCCCAGGTTACCTACAATGAGCAGTTCTTC CASSPPQVTYNEQFF
. TRBJ1-6 . TRBV7-9 TGTGCCAGCAGCTCGCACAGGCAAAATAATTCACCCCTCCACTTT CASSSHRQNNSPLHF
. TRBJ2-7 few TRBV6-1 TGTGCCAGCAGTCCCGTACTCGGCAGCGCCTACGAGCAGTACTTC CASSPVLGSAYEQYF
. TRBJ2-7 many TRBV5-1 TGCGCCAGCAGCCGCCCCGACGGGATCTACGAGCAGTACTTC CASSRPDGIYEQYF
. TRBJ2-3 many TRBV10-3 TGTGCCATCAGTGAAATCGGCCGTAGAGATACGCAGTATTTT CAISEIGRRDTQYF
. TRBJ2-6 . TRBV27 TGTGCCAGCAGTCCCGGAAAGGGGGAGTCTGGGGCCAACGTCCTGACTTTC CASSPGKGESGANVLTF
. TRBJ2-7 few TRBV7-9 TGTGCCAGCAGCCCGGACAGACAGTCCTACGAGCAGTACTTC CASSPDRQSYEQYF
TRBD2 TRBJ2-5 . TRBV24-1 TGTGCCACCAGTGAGGGGACTAGCGGGAGATTGGAAGAGACCCAGTACTTC CATSEGTSGRLEETQYF
. TRBJ1-1 many TRBV2 TGTGCCAGCAGTGAAACGCCGGTGAACACTGAAGCTTTCTTT CASSETPVNTEAFF
TRBD1 TRBJ2-7 . TRBV9 TGTGCCAGCAGCGTCGAGGGGGCGGCAATGCACGAGCAGTACTTC CASSVEGAAMHEQYF
TRBD1 TRBJ2-6 many TRBV2 TGTGCCAGCACCGGGACAGCTGGGGCCAACGTCCTGACTTTC CASTGTAGANVLTF